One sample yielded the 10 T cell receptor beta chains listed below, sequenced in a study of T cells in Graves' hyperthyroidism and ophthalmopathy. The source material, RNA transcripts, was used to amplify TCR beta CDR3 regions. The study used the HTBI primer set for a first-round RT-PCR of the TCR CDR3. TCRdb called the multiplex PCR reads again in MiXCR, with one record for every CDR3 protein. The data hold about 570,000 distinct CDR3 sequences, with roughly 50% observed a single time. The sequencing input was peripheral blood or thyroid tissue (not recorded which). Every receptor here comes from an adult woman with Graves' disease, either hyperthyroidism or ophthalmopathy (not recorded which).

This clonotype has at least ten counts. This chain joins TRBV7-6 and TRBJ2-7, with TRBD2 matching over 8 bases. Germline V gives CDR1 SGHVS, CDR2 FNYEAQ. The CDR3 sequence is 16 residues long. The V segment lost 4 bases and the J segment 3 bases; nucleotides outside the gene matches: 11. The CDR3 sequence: CASSSLSGAHYYEQYF. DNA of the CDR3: TGTGCCAGCAGCTCCCTTAGCGGGGCACACTACTACGAGCAGTACTTC.

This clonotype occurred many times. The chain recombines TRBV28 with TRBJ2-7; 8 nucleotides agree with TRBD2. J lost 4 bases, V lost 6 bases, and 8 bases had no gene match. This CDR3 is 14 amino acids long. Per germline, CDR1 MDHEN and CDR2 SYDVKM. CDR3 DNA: TGTGCCAGCAGACCCGGGACTAGACTTTACGAGCAGTACTTC. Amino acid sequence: CASRPGTRLYEQYF.

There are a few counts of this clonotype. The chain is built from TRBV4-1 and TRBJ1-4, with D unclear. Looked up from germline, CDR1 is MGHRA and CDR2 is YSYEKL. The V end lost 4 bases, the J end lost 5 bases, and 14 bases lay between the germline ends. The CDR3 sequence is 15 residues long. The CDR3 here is CASSPRARRNEKLFF. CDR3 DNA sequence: TGCGCCAGCAGCCCGCGGGCCCGGAGAAATGAAAAACTGTTTTTT.

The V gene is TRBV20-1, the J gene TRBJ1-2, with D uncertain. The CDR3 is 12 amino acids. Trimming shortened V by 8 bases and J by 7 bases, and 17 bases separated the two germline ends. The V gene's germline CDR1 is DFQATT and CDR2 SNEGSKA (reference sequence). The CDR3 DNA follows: TGCAGTACAACGCGCGGGGTTAGTGGCTACACCTTC. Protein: CSTTRGVSGYTF.

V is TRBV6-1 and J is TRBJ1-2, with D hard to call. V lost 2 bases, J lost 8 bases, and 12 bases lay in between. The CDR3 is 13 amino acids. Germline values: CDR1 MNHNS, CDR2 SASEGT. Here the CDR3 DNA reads TGTGCCAGCAGTGAAAGTCCCTCCGCGGGCTACACCTTC. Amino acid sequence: CASSESPSAGYTF.

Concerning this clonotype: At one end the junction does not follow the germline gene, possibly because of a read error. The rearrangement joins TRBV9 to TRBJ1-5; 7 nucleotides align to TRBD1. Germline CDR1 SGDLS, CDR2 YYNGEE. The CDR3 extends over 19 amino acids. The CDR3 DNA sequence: TGTGCCAGCAGCTCCCGCCCCGGGACAGCCGGACTTGGCAATCAGCCCCGGCATTTT. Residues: CASSSRPGTAGLGNQPRHF. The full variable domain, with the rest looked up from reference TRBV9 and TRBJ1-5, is DSGVTQTPKHLITATGQRVTLRCSPRSGDLSVYWYQQSLDQGLQFLIQYYNGEERAKGNILERFSAQQFPDLHSELNLSSLELGDSALYFCASSSRPGTAGLGNQPRHFGDGTRLSIL.

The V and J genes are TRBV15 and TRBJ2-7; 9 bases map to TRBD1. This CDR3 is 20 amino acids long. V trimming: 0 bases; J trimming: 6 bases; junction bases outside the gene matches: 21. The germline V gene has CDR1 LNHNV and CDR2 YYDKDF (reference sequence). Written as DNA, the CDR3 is TGTGCCACCAGCAGAGATAGAGCCAGCCCAGCGGGACAGGGATCCCTCGAGCAGTACTTC. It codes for CATSRDRASPAGQGSLEQYF.

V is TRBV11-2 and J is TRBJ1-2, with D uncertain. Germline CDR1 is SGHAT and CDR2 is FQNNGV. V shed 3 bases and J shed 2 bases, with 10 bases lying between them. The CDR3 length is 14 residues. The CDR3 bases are TGTGCCAGCAGCTTCGGACTCGGGAACTATGGCTACACCTTC. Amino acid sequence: CASSFGLGNYGYTF.

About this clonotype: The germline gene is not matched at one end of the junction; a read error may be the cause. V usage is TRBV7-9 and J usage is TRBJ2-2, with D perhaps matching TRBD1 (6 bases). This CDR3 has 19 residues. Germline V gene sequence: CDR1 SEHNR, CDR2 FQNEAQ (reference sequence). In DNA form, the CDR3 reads TGTGCCTGCAGCTTCAGGACCGGGACAACTAATTGGAACACCGGGGAGCTGTTTTTT. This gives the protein CACSFRTGTTNWNTGELFF.

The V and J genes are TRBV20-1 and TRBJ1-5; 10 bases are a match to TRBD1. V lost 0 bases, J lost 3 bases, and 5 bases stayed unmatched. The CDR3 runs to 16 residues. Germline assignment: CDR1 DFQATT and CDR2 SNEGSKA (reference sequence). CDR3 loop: CSAREGGTGDNQPQHF. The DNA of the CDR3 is TGCAGTGCTAGAGAAGGAGGGACAGGGGACAATCAGCCCCAGCATTTT.